The 16 T cell receptor beta chains below were found in one sample sequenced in a study of blood T cell repertoires in COVID-19. Clones were read by immunoSEQ multiplex PCR, and TCRdb kept only the in-frame ones, dropping some. Among approximately 240,000 clones listed, 92% were seen once. The sequenced sample was peripheral blood. The receptors shown here come from a young man with COVID-19, enrolled during active disease.

This chain links TRBV27 with TRBJ2-7; TRBD2 is a possible D gene (5 bases). Germline assignment: CDR1 MNHEY and CDR2 SMNVEV (reference sequence). The CDR3 runs to 12 residues. The ends were cut back, 2 bases at V and 7 bases at J, with 9 bases in the middle. DNA of the CDR3: TGTGCCAGCAGTTTAGCGGGCGGAGAGCAGTACTTC. Residues: CASSLAGGEQYF.

The chain carries TRBV5-1 and TRBJ2-3; TRBD1 might be the D (6 bases). The germline V gene has CDR1 SGHRS and CDR2 YFSETQ. V was pared by 0 bases and J by 3 bases, with 11 bases between. This CDR3 spans 15 amino acids. CDR3 region: CASSLARGFTDTQYF. Written as DNA, the CDR3 is TGCGCCAGCAGCTTGGCTAGGGGGTTTACAGATACGCAGTATTTT.

This sequence joins TRBV27 and TRBJ1-2, with 9 nucleotides matching TRBD1. V lost 6 bases, J lost 3 bases, and 5 bases stayed unmatched. The CDR3 sequence is 14 residues long. Germline CDR1 is MNHEY and CDR2 is SMNVEV (reference sequence). The CDR3 is CASSSTGGDYGYTF. CDR3 coding DNA: TGTGCCAGCAGCTCGACAGGGGGAGACTATGGCTACACCTTC.

This clone was found once. The chain recombines TRBV27 with TRBJ2-1; TRBD2 aligns across 9 bases. The CDR3 is 18 residues long. CDR1 is MNHEY and CDR2 is SMNVEV in the germline V gene (reference sequence). V lost 1 base, J lost 5 bases, and 12 bases stayed unmatched. This chain's CDR3 is CASSLYAIAGALDNEQFF. The DNA of the CDR3 is TGTGCCAGCAGTTTATACGCCATAGCGGGGGCCCTGGACAATGAGCAGTTCTTC.

This chain connects TRBV7-6 to TRBJ1-3, with 10 bases identical to TRBD1. This CDR3 has 15 residues. The germline CDR1 and CDR2 sequences are SGHVS and FNYEAQ. The CDR3 DNA sequence: TGTGCTATCCGGGACAGGGGAAGCTCTGGAAACACCATATATTTT. Protein product: CAIRDRGSSGNTIYF.

The genes are TRBV3-1 (or the pseudogene TRBV3-2) and TRBJ1-1; D is unresolved. V shed 1 base and J shed 8 bases, with 11 bases lying between them. CDR3 length: 13 amino acids. Per the germline V gene, CDR1 is LGHDT and CDR2 is YNNKEL (reference sequence). DNA for the CDR3: TGTGCCAGCAGCCAAGCCCCCCAACGGGAAGCTTTCTTT. Translating gives CASSQAPQREAFF.

V usage is TRBV6-5 and J usage is TRBJ1-1, with D perhaps TRBD1 (5 bases). V shed 5 bases and J shed 6 bases, with 13 bases lying between them. The CDR3 runs to 13 residues. Per the germline V gene, CDR1 is MNHEY and CDR2 is SVGAGI. This CDR3 reads CASSLGGVAEAFF. CDR3 coding DNA: TGTGCCAGCAGTCTAGGAGGGGTAGCTGAAGCTTTCTTT.

The chain joins TRBV12-3 or TRBV12-4 to TRBJ1-2; a possible D gene is TRBD1 (6 bases). This CDR3 contains 13 residues. Trimming removed 6 bases from V and 2 bases from J, with 10 bases in between. The CDR3 loop is CASRNTGNYGYTF. Here the CDR3 DNA reads TGTGCCAGCAGAAATACAGGGAACTATGGCTACACCTTC.

The rearrangement links TRBV6-5 to TRBJ1-2, with 9 bases aligning to TRBD1. Germline CDR1 is MNHEY and CDR2 is SVGAGI. The CDR3 totals 13 residues. V shed 8 bases and J 8 bases; nucleotides not matched to a gene: 9. The CDR3 DNA is TGTGCCAGCGCACCGAGGGACAGGGAGGGCTACACCTTC. It yields the protein CASAPRDREGYTF.

The chain links TRBV7-9 to TRBJ1-1; 10 bases are a match to TRBD1. This CDR3 has 14 amino acids. Germline V gene data show CDR1 as SEHNR and CDR2 as FQNEAQ (reference sequence). The J segment lost 6 bases and the V segment lost 5 bases, leaving 6 bases of the junction unmatched. CDR3 bases: TGTGCCAGCAGCCGTGACAGGGGGCGAGCTGAAGCTTTCTTT. This gives the protein CASSRDRGRAEAFF.

The chain carries TRBV6-5 and TRBJ2-1; D uncertain. The CDR3 contains 15 residues. Per germline, CDR1 MNHEY and CDR2 SVGAGI. The V and J ends lost 5 bases and 0 bases respectively, with 11 bases between them. The CDR3 DNA follows: TGTGCCAGCAGTCTAACTTCGAGCTCCTACAATGAGCAGTTCTTC. Translated: CASSLTSSSYNEQFF.

The gene calls are TRBV9 and TRBJ2-1; 11 bases line up with TRBD2. In germline, CDR1 is SGDLS, CDR2 YYNGEE. The CDR3 has 17 residues. V shed 0 bases, J shed 3 bases, and the junction held 5 bases outside the gene matches. The CDR3 loop is CASSVGTSGLGYNEQFF. The CDR3 nucleotides are TGTGCCAGCAGCGTAGGGACTAGCGGGTTGGGCTACAATGAGCAGTTCTTC.

The V call is TRBV6-5, the J call TRBJ2-2; 9 bases fit TRBD1. After removal of 7 bases from V and 3 bases from J, the junction contained 6 bases not matched to a gene. Germline V lookup: CDR1 MNHEY, CDR2 SVGAGI. This CDR3 comprises 15 residues. The CDR3: CASTYGDRDTGELFF. The CDR3 DNA reads as TGTGCCAGCACCTACGGGGACAGGGACACCGGGGAGCTGTTTTTT.

This clone was seen a handful of times. The chain has TRBV18 and TRBJ1-6, with 11 positions matching TRBD1. With 2 bases clipped from V and 6 bases from J, the junction kept 12 bases outside the gene matches. Germline CDR1 KGHSH, CDR2 LQKENI. CDR3 length: 19 amino acids. CDR3 nucleotides: TGTGCCAGCTCACCATCTGGGGTAGGACAGGGGGCGAGTAATTCACCCCTCCACTTT. Protein: CASSPSGVGQGASNSPLHF. The full variable domain, with the rest looked up from reference TRBV18 and TRBJ1-6, is NAGVMQNPRHLVRRRGQEARLRCSPMKGHSHVYWYRQLPEEGLKFMVYLQKENIIDESGMPKERFSAEFPKEGPSILRIQQVVRGDSAAYFCASSPSGVGQGASNSPLHFGNGTRLTVT.

The chain employs TRBV3-1 (or the pseudogene TRBV3-2) and TRBJ2-1, with 9 bases fitting TRBD1. Losses at the gene ends were 1 base for V and 5 bases for J; bases not matched to a gene: 6. CDR3 length: 16 amino acids. Germline CDR1 LGHDT, CDR2 YNNKEL (reference sequence). CDR3 sequence reads: CASSQVTGGTHNEQFF. CDR3 nucleotide sequence: TGTGCCAGCAGCCAAGTGACAGGGGGAACCCACAATGAGCAGTTCTTC.

The chain employs TRBV10-3 and TRBJ1-4, with 8 bases identical to TRBD1. CDR1 and CDR2 from the germline V gene are ENHRY and SYGVKD. Trimming removed 8 bases from V and 8 bases from J; junction bases left unmatched: 7. The CDR3 runs to 13 residues. The CDR3: CAIGQGREEKLFF. In DNA, the CDR3 is TGTGCCATCGGACAGGGAAGGGAGGAAAAACTGTTTTTT.